Shown below are 3 T cell receptor beta chains from a single sample sequenced in a study of T-cell reconstitution after alpha-beta-depleted transplantation in children. This sample's TCRbeta library carried unique molecular identifier barcodes. TCRdb processed the PCR reads anew with MiXCR; each CDR3 protein has one entry. The table includes around 360,000 distinct CDR3 sequences, 10% detected once. Sequencing was performed on PBMCs from the stem cell graft donor, taken from the stem cell graft. Receptor source: a human donor who donated a stem cell graft to a child with acute lymphoblastic leukemia.

The rearrangement joins TRBV12-3 or TRBV12-4 to TRBJ2-7; 7 bases align to TRBD1. This CDR3 is built from 12 residues. V lost 6 bases and J lost 6; bases outside the gene matches: 5. The CDR3 sequence: CASSHRGLEQYF. In nucleotides, the CDR3 is TGTGCCAGCAGCCACAGGGGCCTCGAGCAGTACTTC.

The rearrangement uses TRBV7-2 and TRBJ2-1, with D unresolved. The CDR3 covers 14 residues. The germline V gene has CDR1 SGHTA and CDR2 FQGNSA. The V end lost 3 bases, the J end lost 0 bases, and 6 bases lay between the germline ends. The CDR3 DNA is TGTGCCAGCAGCTTTCCTGCCTCCTACAATGAGCAGTTCTTC. Translated, it gives CASSFPASYNEQFF.

This clonotype occurred many times. This chain connects TRBV7-6 to TRBJ2-3, with D perhaps TRBD2 (6 bases). The V end was cut by 1 base, the J end by 2 bases, with 16 bases between. The CDR3 has 17 amino acids. The germline CDR1 and CDR2 sequences are SGHVS and FNYEAQ. The CDR3 DNA reads TGTGCCAGCAGCTTAGGTTTGGCGGGATCGCCCACAGATACGCAGTATTTT. Amino acids: CASSLGLAGSPTDTQYF.